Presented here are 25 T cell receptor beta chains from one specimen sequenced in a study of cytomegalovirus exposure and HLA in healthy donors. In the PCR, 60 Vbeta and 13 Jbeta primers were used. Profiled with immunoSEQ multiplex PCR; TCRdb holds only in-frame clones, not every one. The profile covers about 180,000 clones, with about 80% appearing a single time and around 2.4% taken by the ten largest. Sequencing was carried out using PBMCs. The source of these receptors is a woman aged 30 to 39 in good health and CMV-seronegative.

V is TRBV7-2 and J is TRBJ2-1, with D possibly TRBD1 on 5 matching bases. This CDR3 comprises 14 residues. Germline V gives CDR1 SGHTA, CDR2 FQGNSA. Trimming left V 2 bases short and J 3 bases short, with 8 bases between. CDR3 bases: TGTGCCAGCAGCTTAAGGGGCAACTACAATGAGCAGTTCTTC. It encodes CASSLRGNYNEQFF.

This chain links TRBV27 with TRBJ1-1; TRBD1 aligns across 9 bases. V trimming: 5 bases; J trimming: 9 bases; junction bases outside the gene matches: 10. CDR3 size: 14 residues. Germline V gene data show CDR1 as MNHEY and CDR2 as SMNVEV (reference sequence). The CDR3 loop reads CASSTPGQGFQAFF. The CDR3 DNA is TGTGCCAGCAGTACCCCCGGACAGGGGTTTCAAGCTTTCTTT.

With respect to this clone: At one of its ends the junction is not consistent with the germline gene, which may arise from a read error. The CDR3 DNA is TGTGCCAGCAGCCACGGTATATCGGGACAGGGGAGATCCTTT. Amino acid sequence: CASSHGISGQGRSF. This chain links TRBV14 with TRBJ1-1; TRBD1 matches 10 bases. Germline values: CDR1 SGHDN, CDR2 FVKESK. The CDR3 consists of 14 residues. The full variable domain, completed using reference TRBV14 and TRBJ1-1, is EAGVTQFPSHSVIEKGQTVTLRCDPISGHDNLYWYRRVMGKEIKFLLHFVKESKQDESGMPNNRFLAERTGGTYSTLKVQPAELEDSGVYFCASSHGISGQGRSFGQGTRLTVV.

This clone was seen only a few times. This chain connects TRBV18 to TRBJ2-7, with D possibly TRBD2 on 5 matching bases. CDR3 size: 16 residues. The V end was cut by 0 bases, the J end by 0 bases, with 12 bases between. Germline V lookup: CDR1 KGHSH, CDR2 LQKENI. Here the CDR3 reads CASSPPSGSSSYEQYF. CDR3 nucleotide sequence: TGTGCCAGCTCACCACCGTCGGGGAGCAGCTCCTACGAGCAGTACTTC.

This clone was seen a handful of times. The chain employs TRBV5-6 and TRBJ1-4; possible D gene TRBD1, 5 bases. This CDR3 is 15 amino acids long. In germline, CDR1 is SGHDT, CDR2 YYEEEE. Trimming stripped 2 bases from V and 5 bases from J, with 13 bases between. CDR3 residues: CASSFYDRGNEKLFF. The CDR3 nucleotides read TGTGCCAGCAGCTTCTATGACCGGGGGAATGAAAAACTGTTTTTT.

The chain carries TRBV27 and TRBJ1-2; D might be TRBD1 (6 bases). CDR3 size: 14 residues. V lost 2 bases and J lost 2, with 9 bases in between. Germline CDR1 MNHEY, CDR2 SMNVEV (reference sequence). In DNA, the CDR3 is TGTGCCAGCAGTTTAAGCGACAGGAACTATGGCTACACCTTC. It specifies CASSLSDRNYGYTF.

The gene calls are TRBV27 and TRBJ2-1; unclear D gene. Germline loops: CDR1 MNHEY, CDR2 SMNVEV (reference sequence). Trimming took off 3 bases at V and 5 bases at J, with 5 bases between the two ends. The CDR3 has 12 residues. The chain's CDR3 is CASSFGNNEQFF. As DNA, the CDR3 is TGTGCCAGCAGTTTTGGCAACAATGAGCAGTTCTTC.

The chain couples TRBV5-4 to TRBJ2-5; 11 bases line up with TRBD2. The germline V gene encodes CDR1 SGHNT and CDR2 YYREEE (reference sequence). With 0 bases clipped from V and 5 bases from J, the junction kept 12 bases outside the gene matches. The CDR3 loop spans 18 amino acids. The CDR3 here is CASSLALAGGQNIETQYF. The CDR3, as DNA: TGTGCCAGCAGCTTGGCTCTAGCGGGGGGACAAAATATCGAGACCCAGTACTTC.

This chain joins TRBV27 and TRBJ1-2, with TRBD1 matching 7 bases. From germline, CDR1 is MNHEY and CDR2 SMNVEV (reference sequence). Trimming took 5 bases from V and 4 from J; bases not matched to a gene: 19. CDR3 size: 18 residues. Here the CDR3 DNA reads TGTGCCAGCAGTAGAAGCCGGGACCGCCGGGACAGAGTCTATGGCTACACCTTC. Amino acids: CASSRSRDRRDRVYGYTF.

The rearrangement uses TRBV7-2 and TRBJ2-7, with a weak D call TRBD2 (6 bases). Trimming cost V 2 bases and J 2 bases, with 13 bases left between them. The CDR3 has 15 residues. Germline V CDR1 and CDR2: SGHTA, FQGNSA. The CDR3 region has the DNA TGTGCCAGCAGCTTACGTCCTAGCGCAACCTACGAGCAGTACTTC. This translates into CASSLRPSATYEQYF.

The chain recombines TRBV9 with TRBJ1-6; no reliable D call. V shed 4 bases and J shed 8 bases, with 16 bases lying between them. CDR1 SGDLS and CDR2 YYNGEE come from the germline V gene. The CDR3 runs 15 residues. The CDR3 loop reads CASSPRVLLDSPLHF. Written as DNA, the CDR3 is TGTGCCAGCAGCCCCCGGGTCCTACTTGATTCACCCCTCCACTTT.

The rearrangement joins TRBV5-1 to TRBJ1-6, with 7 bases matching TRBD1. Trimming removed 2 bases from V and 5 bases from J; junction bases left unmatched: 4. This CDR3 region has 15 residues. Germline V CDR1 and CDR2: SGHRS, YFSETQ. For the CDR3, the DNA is TGCGCCAGCAGCTTCCAGGGGGACAATAATTCACCCCTCCACTTT. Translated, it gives CASSFQGDNNSPLHF.

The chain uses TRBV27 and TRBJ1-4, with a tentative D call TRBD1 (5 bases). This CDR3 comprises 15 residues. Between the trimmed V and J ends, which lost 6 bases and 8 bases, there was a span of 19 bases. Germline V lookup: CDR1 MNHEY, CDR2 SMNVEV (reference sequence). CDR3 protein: CASRSGTLGGEKLFF. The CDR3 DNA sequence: TGTGCCAGCAGGTCGGGGACCTTGGGAGGCGAAAAACTGTTTTTT.

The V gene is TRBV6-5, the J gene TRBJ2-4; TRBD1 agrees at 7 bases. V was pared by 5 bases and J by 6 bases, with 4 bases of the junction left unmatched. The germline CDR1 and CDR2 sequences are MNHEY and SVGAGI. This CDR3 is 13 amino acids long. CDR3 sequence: CASSKSGGNIQYF. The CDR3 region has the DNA TGTGCCAGCAGTAAATCAGGGGGAAACATTCAGTACTTC.

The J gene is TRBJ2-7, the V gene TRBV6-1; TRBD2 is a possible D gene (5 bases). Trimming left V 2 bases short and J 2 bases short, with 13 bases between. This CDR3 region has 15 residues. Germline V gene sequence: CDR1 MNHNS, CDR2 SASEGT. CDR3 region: CASSEPGSLAYEQYF. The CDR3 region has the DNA TGTGCCAGCAGTGAACCGGGGTCCTTAGCCTACGAGCAGTACTTC.

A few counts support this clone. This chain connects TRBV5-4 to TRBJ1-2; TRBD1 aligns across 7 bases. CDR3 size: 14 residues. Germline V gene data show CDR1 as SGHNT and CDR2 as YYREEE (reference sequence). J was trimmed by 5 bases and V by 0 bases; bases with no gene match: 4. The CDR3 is CASSLDRGRYGYTF. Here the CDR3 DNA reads TGTGCCAGCAGCTTGGACAGGGGACGGTATGGCTACACCTTC.

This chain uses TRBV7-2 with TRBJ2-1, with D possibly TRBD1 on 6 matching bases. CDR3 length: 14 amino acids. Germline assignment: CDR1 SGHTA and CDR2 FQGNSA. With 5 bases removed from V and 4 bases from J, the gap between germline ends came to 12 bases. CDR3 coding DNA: TGTGCCAGCAGCCCGGCACAGGGATACAATGAGCAGTTCTTC. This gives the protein CASSPAQGYNEQFF.

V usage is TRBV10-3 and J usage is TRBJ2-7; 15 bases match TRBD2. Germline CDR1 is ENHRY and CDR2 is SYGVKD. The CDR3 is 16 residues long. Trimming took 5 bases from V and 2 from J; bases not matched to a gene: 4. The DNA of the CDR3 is TGTGCCATCAGTAGAGGGACTAGCGGGGGGACCTACGAGCAGTACTTC. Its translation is CAISRGTSGGTYEQYF.

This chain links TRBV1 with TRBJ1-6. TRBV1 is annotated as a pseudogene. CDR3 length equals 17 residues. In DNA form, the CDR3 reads TGCACCAGCAGCCAAGTGCTGGTTAGCTCCTATAATTCACCCCTCCACTTT. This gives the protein CTSSQVLVSSYNSPLHF.

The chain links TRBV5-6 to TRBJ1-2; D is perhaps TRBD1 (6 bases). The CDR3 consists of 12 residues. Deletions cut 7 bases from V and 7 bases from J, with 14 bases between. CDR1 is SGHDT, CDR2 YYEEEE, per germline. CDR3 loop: CASGSGTSGYTF. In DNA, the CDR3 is TGTGCCAGCGGCTCCGGGACATCTGGCTACACCTTC. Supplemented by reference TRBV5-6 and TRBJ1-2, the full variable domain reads DAGVTQSPTHLIKTRGQQVTLRCSPKSGHDTVSWYQQALGQGPQFIFQYYEEEERQRGNFPDRFSGHQFPNYSSELNVNALLLGDSALYLCASGSGTSGYTFGSGTRLTVV.

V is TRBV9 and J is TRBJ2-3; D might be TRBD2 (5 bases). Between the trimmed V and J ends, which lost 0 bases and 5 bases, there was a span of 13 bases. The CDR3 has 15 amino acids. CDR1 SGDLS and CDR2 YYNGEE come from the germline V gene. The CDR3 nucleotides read TGTGCCAGCAGCGTAGGTCTGGAGCGGCAAGATACGCAGTATTTT. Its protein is CASSVGLERQDTQYF.

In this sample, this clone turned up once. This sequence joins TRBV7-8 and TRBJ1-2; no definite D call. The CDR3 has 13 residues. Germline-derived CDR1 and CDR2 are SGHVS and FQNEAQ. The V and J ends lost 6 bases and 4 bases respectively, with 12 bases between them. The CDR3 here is CASSLPGGYGYTF. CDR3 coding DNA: TGTGCCAGCAGTCTACCGGGTGGCTATGGCTACACCTTC.

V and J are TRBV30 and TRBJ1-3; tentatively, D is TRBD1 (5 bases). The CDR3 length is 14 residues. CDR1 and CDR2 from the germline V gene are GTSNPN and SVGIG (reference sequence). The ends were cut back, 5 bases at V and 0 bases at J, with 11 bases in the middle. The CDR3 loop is CAWLDSLSGNTIYF. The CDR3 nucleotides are TGTGCCTGGCTTGACAGTCTCTCTGGAAACACCATATATTTT.

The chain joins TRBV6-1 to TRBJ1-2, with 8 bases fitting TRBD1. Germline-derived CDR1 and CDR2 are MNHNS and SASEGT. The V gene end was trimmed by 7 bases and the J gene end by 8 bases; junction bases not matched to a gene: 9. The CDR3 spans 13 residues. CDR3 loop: CASINRGVRGYTF. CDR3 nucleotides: TGTGCCAGCATTAACAGGGGGGTTCGCGGCTACACCTTC.

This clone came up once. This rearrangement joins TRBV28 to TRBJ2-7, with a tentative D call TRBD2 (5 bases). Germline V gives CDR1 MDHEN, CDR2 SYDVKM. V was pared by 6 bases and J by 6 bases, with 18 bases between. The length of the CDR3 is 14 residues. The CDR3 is CASRKRQVGSEQYF. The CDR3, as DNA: TGTGCCAGCAGAAAGCGGCAGGTGGGTTCCGAGCAGTACTTC.